The T cell receptor (beta chain) under discussion was sequenced for a study of regulatory T cells in long-lasting Graves disease. Time point indicated: newly diagnosed GD, antithyroid drugs for less than 3 months. Construction of the TCR library relied on RNA isolated from PBMCs. In Xi'an, China, an endocrinology department was the source of patients. This clonotype was counted between two and nine times. Its antigen remains unknown. J gave up 5 bases and V 3 bases, and 12 bases lay outside the gene matches. This CDR3 comprises 16 residues. Germline V gene lookup returns CDR1 KGHSH and CDR2 LQKENI. To make TCR beta libraries, researchers used iRepertoire HTBI primers and Arm-PCR of CDR3 regions. TCRdb independently ran MiXCR on the multiplex PCR reads; one entry per CDR3 protein. Counted here are around 420,000 distinct CDR3 sequences, around a sixth occurring once; the ten biggest clones make up about 20%.

Study-wide results and caveats: Preferential use of TRBV28, TRBJ1-2 and TRBJ2-5 was seen in persistent disease. Newly diagnosed patients shared 1,000 or so public clonotypes; persistent patients shared 2,500 to 3,000.

This clonotype was sampled from a female donor with Graves disease. Sample: peripheral blood mononuclear cells (PBMCs), taken at new diagnosis, from a patient treated with antithyroid drugs. The rearrangement links TRBV18 to TRBJ2-5; 7 bases line up with TRBD1. CDR3 DNA: TGTGCCAGCTCACCTCTTTCGGGACAGTCAAGCGAGACCCAGTACTTC. This sequence encodes CASSPLSGQSSETQYF.